This T cell receptor beta chain was recovered during a study of T cell changes during pregnancy in multiple sclerosis. Repertoires were generated with immunoSEQ multiplex PCR, while TCRdb's copy carries only in-frame clones and drops some. Among about 60,000 clones listed, approximately 92% were seen once. The CDR3 is made up of 14 amino acids. The V segment lost 0 bases and the J segment 8 bases; nucleotides outside the gene matches: 3. Germline loops: CDR1 SGDLS, CDR2 YYNGEE. Source: peripheral blood, taken in the first trimester of pregnancy. The rearrangement joins TRBV9 to TRBJ2-1, with 9 bases fitting TRBD1. This TCR was sampled from a female donor with multiple sclerosis, enrolled in a pregnancy study. CDR3 amino acids: CASSVGNRGHEQFF. CDR3 sequence (DNA): TGTGCCAGCAGCGTAGGAAACAGGGGGCATGAGCAGTTCTTC.